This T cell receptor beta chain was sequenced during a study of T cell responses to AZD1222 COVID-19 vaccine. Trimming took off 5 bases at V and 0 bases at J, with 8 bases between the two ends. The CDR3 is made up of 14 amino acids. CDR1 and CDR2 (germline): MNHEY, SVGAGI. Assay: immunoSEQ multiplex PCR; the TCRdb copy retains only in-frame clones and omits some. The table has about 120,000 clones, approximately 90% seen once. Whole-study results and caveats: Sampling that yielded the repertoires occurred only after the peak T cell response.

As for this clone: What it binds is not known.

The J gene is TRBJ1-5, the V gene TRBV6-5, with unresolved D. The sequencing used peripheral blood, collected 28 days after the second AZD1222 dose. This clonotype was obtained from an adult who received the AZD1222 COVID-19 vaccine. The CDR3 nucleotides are TGTGCCAGCAGTATCGACTATAGCAATCAGCCCCAGCATTTT. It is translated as CASSIDYSNQPQHF.